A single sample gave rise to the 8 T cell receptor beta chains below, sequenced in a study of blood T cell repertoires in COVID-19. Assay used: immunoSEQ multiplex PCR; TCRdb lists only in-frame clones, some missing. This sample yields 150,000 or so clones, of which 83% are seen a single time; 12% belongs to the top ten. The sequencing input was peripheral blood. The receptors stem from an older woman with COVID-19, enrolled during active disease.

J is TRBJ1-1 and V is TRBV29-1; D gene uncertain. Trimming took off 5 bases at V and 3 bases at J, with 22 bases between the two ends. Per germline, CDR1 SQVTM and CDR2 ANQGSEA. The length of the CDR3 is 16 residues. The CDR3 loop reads CSVLTALLGPYTEAFF. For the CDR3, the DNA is TGCAGCGTTTTAACAGCCCTACTAGGCCCTTACACTGAAGCTTTCTTT.

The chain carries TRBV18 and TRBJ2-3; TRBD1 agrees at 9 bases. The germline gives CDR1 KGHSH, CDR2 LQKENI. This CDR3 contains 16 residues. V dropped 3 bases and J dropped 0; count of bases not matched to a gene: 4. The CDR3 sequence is CASSPTTGGSTDTQYF. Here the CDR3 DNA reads TGTGCCAGCTCACCGACGACAGGGGGAAGCACAGATACGCAGTATTTT.

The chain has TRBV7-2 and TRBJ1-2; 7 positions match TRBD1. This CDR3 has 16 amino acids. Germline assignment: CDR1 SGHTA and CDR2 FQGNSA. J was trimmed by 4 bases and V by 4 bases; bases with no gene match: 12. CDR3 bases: TGTGCCAGCAGCTCAGCCACGGGACAGTCAATCTATGGCTACACCTTC. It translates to CASSSATGQSIYGYTF. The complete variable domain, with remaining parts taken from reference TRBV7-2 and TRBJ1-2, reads GAGVSQSPSNKVTEKGKDVELRCDPISGHTALYWYRQSLGQGLEFLIYFQGNSAPDKSGLPSDRFSAERTGGSVSTLTIQRTQQEDSAVYLCASSSATGQSIYGYTFGSGTRLTVV.

CDR3 amino acids: CASSQAGGATDTQYF. In DNA form, the CDR3 reads TGTGCCAGCAGCCAAGCCGGGGGGGCGACAGATACGCAGTATTTT. The V gene is TRBV7-9, the J gene TRBJ2-3, with TRBD2 identical over 8 bases. From germline, CDR1 is SEHNR and CDR2 FQNEAQ (reference sequence). The CDR3 runs to 15 residues. V was clipped by 5 bases and J by 3 bases; unmatched bases: 7.

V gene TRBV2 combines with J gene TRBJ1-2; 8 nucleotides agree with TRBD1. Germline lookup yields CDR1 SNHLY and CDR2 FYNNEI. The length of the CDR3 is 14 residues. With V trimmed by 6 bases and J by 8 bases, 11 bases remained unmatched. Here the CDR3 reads CASRIDRGARGYTF. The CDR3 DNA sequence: TGTGCCAGCAGGATCGACAGGGGAGCTAGGGGCTACACCTTC.

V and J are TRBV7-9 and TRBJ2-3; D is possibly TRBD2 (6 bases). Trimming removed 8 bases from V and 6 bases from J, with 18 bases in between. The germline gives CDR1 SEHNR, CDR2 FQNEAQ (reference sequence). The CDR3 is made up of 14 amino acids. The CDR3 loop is CASSRDQQFDTQYF. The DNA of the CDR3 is TGTGCCAGCTCGCGGGACCAGCAATTTGATACGCAGTATTTT.

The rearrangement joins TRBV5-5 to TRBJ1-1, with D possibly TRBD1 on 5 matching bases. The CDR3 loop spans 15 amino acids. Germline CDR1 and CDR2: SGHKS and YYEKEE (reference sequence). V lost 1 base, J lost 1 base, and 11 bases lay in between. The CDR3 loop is CASSLTGQGNTEAFF. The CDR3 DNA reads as TGTGCCAGCAGCTTGACCGGGCAGGGGAACACTGAAGCTTTCTTT. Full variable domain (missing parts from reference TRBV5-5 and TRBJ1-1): DAGVTQSPTHLIKTRGQQVTLRCSPISGHKSVSWYQQVLGQGPQFIFQYYEKEERGRGNFPDRFSARQFPNYSSELNVNALLLGDSALYLCASSLTGQGNTEAFFGQGTRLTVV.

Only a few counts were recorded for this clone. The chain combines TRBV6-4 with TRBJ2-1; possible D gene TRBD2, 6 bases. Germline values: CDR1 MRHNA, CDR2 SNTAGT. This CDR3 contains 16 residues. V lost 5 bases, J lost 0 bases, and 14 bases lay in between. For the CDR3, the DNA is TGTGCCAGCAGTTACCTCGGGACTGCCTCCTACAATGAGCAGTTCTTC. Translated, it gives CASSYLGTASYNEQFF.